Detailed here is one T cell receptor (beta chain). Its antigen remains unknown. These data are taken from a study of shared clonotypes between healthy human individuals. The study, taken as a whole, reports: Of the naive CD4 clonotypes, roughly 5% were shared across several donors.

The CDR3 extends over 11 amino acids. Germline values: CDR1 SGHDT, CDR2 YYEEEE. V lost 0 bases and J 11 bases, leaving 6 bases between the germline ends. Clones were sequenced by immunoSEQ multiplex PCR, and TCRdb holds only the in-frame ones, with some missing. The sample has about 1,500,000 clones, roughly 96% seen once. The chain is built from TRBV5-6 and TRBJ2-1, with D unresolved. The clonotype comes from a man aged 25-45 years in good health. The source material was naive CD4+ T cells sorted from blood. Documented subset: CD45RA+ positively selected. CDR3 sequence (DNA): TGTGCCAGCAGCTTGGCCGGAAAGCAGTTCTTC. Its protein is CASSLAGKQFF.